This paragraph covers one TCR beta chain sequence. The authors extracted RNA and reverse transcribed it into cDNA as the sequencing template. Sequencing was performed with immunoSEQ multiplex PCR; in TCRdb, only in-frame clones are kept and a portion is missing. The top ten clones hold under 25% of a sample with 100,000 to 120,000 clones, almost 60% of them seen once. This sample is drawn from a study of CD8+ T cells in alopecia areata. V was clipped by 6 bases and J by 0 bases, with 11 bases between them. The CDR3 sequence is 14 residues long. CDR1 and CDR2 (germline): SNHLY, FYNNEI. The clonotype originates from a human donor in good health. The sample comprised CD8+ T cells sorted from blood. The chain employs TRBV2 and TRBJ1-1; D gene unclear. The CDR3 reads CASRVDGLNTEAFF. In DNA form, the CDR3 reads TGTGCCAGCAGGGTAGACGGACTGAACACTGAAGCTTTCTTT. The full variable domain, completed using reference TRBV2 and TRBJ1-1, is EPEVTQTPSHQVTQMGQEVILRCVPISNHLYFYWYRQILGQKVEFLVSFYNNEISEKSEIFDDQFSVERPDGSNFTLKIRSTKLEDSAMYFCASRVDGLNTEAFFGQGTRLTVV.